The 3 T cell receptor beta chains listed next were all sequenced from one sample in a study of blood T cell repertoires in COVID-19. Sequenced by immunoSEQ multiplex PCR; TCRdb stores in-frame clones only, minus some. The sample has some 160,000 clones, 70% to 90% seen once. The sample was PBMCs or T cells enriched from blood (not recorded which). These receptor sequences come from a woman aged 50 to 60 who had recovered from COVID-19.

The V and J genes are TRBV19 and TRBJ1-5; D not certain. V lost 6 bases, J lost 4 bases, and 22 bases lay in between. The CDR3 is made up of 17 amino acids. The V gene's germline CDR1 is LNHDA and CDR2 SQIVND (reference sequence). CDR3 DNA sequence: TGTGCCAGTAGGCCCCCAAGCGGTCTCACCCGGAATCAGCCCCAGCATTTT. It translates to CASRPPSGLTRNQPQHF.

The chain recombines TRBV5-4 with TRBJ1-1; D unresolved. Germline V gene lookup returns CDR1 SGHNT and CDR2 YYREEE (reference sequence). The length of the CDR3 is 12 residues. V lost 3 bases to trimming and J lost 3 bases, with 6 bases between them. CDR3 in amino acids: CASSSLDTEAFF. The DNA for the CDR3 is TGTGCCAGCAGCTCATTAGACACTGAAGCTTTCTTT.

The chain has TRBV7-2 and TRBJ2-7; 8 bases match TRBD1. Trimming removed 5 bases from V and 5 bases from J; junction bases left unmatched: 11. The V gene's germline CDR1 is SGHTA and CDR2 FQGNSA. The CDR3 extends over 15 amino acids. CDR3 nucleotides: TGTGCCAGCAGCGCCCGACAGGGGTCGGTAAACGAGCAGTACTTC. Translated, it gives CASSARQGSVNEQYF.